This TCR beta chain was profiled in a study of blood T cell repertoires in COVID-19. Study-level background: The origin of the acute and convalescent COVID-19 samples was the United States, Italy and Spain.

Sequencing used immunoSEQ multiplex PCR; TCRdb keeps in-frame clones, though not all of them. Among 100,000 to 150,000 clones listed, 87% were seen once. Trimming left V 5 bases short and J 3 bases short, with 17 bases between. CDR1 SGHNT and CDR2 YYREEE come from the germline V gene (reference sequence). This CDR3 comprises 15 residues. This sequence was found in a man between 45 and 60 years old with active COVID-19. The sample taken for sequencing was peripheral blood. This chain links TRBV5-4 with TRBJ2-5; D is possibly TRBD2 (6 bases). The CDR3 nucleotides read TGTGCCAGCAGTGCCGCAATAGGAGGGAAAGAGACCCAGTACTTC. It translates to CASSAAIGGKETQYF.